Detailed here is one T cell receptor (beta chain). The sample originates from a study of blood T cell repertoires in COVID-19. In the study overall: From the United States, Italy and Spain came samples of acute and convalescent COVID-19. Sample material is recorded as cDNA or gDNA derived from T cells, B-cell-depleted T cells, or PBMCs.

In the original analysis: It was from reference gene primer amplification that nucleated cell counts were estimated. The data were produced by immunoSEQ multiplex PCR, yet TCRdb's version contains in-frame clones alone and is incomplete. That table is the source of V, J and clone size, and D and trimming were worked out from the DNA. The sample yields tens of thousands of clones, 83% seen once. The trim removed 2 bases at V and 2 bases at J, leaving 3 bases unmatched. This CDR3 is 14 amino acids long. Per germline, CDR1 SGHNT and CDR2 YYREEE (reference sequence). V is TRBV5-4 and J is TRBJ1-2, with TRBD1 identical over 7 bases. What was sequenced was peripheral blood. The sequence came from a man in his forties or fifties with acute or convalescent COVID-19. CDR3 sequence (DNA): TGTGCCAGCAGCTTTGGGACAGCAAACTATGGCTACACCTTC. It translates to CASSFGTANYGYTF.